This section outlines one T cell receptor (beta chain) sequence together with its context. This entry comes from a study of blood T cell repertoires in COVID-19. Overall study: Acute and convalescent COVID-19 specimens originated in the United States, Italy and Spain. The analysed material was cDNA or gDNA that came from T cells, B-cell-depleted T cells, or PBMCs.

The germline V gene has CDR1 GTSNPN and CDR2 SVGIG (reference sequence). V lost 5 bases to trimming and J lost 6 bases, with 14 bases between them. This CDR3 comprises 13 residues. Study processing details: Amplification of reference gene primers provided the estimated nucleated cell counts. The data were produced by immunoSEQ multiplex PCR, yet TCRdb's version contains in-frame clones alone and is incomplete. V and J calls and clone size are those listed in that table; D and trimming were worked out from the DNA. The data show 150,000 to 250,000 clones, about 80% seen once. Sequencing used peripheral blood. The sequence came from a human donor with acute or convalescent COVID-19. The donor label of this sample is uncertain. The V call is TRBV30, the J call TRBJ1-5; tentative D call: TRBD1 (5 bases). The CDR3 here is CAWSDGAGQPQHF. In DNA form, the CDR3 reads TGTGCCTGGTCCGATGGGGCAGGTCAGCCCCAGCATTTT.